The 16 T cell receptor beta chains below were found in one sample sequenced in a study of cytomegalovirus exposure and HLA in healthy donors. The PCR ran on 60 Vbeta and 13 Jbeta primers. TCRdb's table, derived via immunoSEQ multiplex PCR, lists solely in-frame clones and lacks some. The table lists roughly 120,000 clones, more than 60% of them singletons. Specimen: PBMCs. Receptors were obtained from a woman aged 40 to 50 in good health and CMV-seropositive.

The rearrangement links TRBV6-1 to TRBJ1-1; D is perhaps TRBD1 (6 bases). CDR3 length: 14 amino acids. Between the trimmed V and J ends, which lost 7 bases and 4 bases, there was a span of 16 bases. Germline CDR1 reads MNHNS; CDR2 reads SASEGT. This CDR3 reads CASKGSGVSTEAFF. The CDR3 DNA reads TGTGCCAGCAAAGGTTCAGGGGTCAGCACTGAAGCTTTCTTT.

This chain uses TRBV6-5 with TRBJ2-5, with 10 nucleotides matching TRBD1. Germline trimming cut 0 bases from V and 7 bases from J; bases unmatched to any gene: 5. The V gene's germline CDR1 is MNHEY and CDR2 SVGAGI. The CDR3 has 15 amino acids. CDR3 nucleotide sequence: TGTGCCAGCAGTTACTCCGGGACAGGGGATAGGACCCAGTACTTC. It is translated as CASSYSGTGDRTQYF.

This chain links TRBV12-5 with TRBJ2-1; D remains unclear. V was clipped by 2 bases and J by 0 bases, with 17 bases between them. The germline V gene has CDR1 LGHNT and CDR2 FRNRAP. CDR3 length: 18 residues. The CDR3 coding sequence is TGTGCTAGTGGTTTGTCCTACCTCGAGAGTAGCTCCTACAATGAGCAGTTCTTC. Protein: CASGLSYLESSSYNEQFF.

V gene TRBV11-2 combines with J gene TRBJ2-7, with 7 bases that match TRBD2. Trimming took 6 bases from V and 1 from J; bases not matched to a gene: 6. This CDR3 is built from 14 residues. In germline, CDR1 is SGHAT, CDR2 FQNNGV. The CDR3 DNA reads TGTGCCAGCAGGGGCGGGAGAACATCCTACGAGCAGTACTTC. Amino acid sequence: CASRGGRTSYEQYF.

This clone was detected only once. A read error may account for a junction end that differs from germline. In nucleotides, the CDR3 is TGTGCCAGCAGGTTAGCGGGGGGGCCCTCCGAGCAGTACTTC. This translates into CASRLAGGPSEQYF. The chain is built from TRBV7-2 and TRBJ2-7, with 11 positions matching TRBD2. Germline V gene data show CDR1 as SGHTA and CDR2 as FQGNSA. The CDR3 spans 14 residues.

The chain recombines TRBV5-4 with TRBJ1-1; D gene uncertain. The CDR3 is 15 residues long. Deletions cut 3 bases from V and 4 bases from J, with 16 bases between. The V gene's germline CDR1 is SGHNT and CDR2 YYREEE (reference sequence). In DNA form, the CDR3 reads TGTGCCAGCAGCTCCCTTATGCGGTCAAGCACTGAAGCTTTCTTT. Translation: CASSSLMRSSTEAFF.

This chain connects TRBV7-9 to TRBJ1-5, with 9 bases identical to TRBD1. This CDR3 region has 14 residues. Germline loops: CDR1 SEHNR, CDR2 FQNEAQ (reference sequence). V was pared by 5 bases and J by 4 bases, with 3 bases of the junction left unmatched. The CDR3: CASSPGTGNQPQHF. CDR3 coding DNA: TGTGCCAGCAGCCCAGGGACAGGGAATCAGCCCCAGCATTTT.

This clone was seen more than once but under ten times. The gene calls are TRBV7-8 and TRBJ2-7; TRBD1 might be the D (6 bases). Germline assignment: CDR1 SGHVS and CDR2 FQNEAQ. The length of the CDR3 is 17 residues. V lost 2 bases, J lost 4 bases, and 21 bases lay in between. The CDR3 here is CASSLSRTVERGYEQYF. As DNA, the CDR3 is TGTGCCAGCAGCTTATCGCGGACAGTCGAGAGAGGGTACGAGCAGTACTTC.

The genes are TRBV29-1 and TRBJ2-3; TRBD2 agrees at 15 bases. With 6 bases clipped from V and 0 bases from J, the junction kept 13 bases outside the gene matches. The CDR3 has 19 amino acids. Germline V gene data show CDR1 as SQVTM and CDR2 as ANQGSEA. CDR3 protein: CSVRGGTSGRSPSTDTQYF. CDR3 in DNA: TGCAGCGTCAGAGGGGGGACTAGCGGGAGGTCTCCTAGCACAGATACGCAGTATTTT.

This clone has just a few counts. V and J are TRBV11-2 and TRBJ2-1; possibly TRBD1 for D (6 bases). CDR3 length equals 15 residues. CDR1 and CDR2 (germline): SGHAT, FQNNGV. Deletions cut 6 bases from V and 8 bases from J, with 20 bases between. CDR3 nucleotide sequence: TGTGCCAGCAGGGGGTGGACAGCCCTCCCCCATGAGCAGTTCTTC. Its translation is CASRGWTALPHEQFF. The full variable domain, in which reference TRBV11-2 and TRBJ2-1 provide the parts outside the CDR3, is EAGVAQSPRYKIIEKRQSVAFWCNPISGHATLYWYQQILGQGPKLLIQFQNNGVVDDSQLPKDRFSAERLKGVDSTLKIQPAKLEDSAVYLCASRGWTALPHEQFFGPGTRLTVL.

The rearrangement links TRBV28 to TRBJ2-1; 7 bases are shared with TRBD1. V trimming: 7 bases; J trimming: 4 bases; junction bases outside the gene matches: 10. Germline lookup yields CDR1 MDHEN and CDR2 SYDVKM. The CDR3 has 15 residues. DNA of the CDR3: TGTGCCAGCAAGGGGGCCCTGGGGCATTACAATGAGCAGTTCTTC. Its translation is CASKGALGHYNEQFF.

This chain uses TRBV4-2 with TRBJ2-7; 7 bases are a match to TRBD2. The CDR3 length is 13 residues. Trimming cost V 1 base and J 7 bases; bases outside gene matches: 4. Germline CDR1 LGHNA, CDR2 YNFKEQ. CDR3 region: CASSQVSGGEQYF. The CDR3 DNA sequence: TGTGCCAGCAGCCAAGTGTCGGGAGGAGAGCAGTACTTC.

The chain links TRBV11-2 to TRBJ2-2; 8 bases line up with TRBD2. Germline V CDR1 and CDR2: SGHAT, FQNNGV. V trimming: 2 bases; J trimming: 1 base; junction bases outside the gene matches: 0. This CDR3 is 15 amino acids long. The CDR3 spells CASSLTSGNTGELFF. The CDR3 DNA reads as TGTGCCAGCAGCTTAACTAGCGGGAACACCGGGGAGCTGTTTTTT.

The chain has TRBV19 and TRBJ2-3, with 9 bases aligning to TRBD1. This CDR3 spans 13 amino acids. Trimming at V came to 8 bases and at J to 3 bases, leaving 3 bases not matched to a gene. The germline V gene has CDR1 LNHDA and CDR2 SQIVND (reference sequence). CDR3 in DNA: TGTGCCAGTCGACAGGGGGGGACAGATACGCAGTATTTT. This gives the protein CASRQGGTDTQYF. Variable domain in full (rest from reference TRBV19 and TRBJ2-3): DGGITQSPKYLFRKEGQNVTLSCEQNLNHDAMYWYRQDPGQGLRLIYYSQIVNDFQKGDIAEGYSVSREKKESFPLTVTSAQKNPTAFYLCASRQGGTDTQYFGPGTRLTVL.

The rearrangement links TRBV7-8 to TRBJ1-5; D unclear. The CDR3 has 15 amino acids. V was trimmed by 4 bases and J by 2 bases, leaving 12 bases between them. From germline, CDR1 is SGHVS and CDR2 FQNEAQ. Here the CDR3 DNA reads TGTGCCAGCAGCTCATGGGAGATGGGCAATCAGCCCCAGCATTTT. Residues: CASSSWEMGNQPQHF.

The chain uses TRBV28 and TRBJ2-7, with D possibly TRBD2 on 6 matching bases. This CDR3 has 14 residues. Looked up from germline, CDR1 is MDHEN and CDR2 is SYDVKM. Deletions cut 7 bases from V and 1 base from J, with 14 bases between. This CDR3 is CASTLPGRSYEQYF. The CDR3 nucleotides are TGTGCCAGCACCCTTCCCGGGAGATCCTACGAGCAGTACTTC. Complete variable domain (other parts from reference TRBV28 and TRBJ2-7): DVKVTQSSRYLVKRTGEKVFLECVQDMDHENMFWYRQDPGLGLRLIYFSYDVKMKEKGDIPEGYSVSREKKERFSLILESASTNQTSMYLCASTLPGRSYEQYFGPGTRLTVT.